Listed below are T cell receptor beta chains from one sample, sequenced in a study of blood T cell repertoires in COVID-19. The method was immunoSEQ multiplex PCR; TCRdb's version includes in-frame clones alone and lacks a portion of them. The sample contains under 250,000 clones, roughly four fifths of which appear only once. Sequencing used peripheral blood. These receptor sequences come from a woman in her sixties with acute or convalescent COVID-19. Each CDR3 is given with its conserved first and last residue. D genes are given only for firm matches. Only part of the rows carry a size: once, few, many, or a class if the clone is expanded.

abundance	v_gene	d_gene	j_gene	CDR3nt	CDR3aa
NA	TRBV7-9	TRBD1	TRBJ1-4	TGTGCCAGCAGCTCCTCAAGACAGGGTCTAAATGAAAAACTGTTTTTT	CASSSSRQGLNEKLFF
NA	TRBV6-5	NA	TRBJ1-6	TGTGCCAGCAGGAACAGGAATTCACCCCTCCACTTT	CASRNRNSPLHF
once	TRBV5-4	TRBD2	TRBJ2-3	TGTGCCAGCAGCTTACTAGCGGGGGGGTACACAGATACGCAGTATTTT	CASSLLAGGYTDTQYF
once	TRBV3-1/TRBV3-2	NA	TRBJ2-1	TGTGCCAGCAGCCCCCGGAGGAGGAATGAGCAGTTCTTC	CASSPRRRNEQFF
NA	TRBV5-4	TRBD2	TRBJ2-2	TGTGCCAGCAGCTCGGGGGGGCAAGGCACCGGGGAGCTGTTTTTT	CASSSGGQGTGELFF
NA	TRBV14	NA	TRBJ1-1	TGTGCCAGCAGCCATAGGGGGTCGAACACTGAAGCTTTCTTT	CASSHRGSNTEAFF
NA	TRBV3-1/TRBV3-2	NA	TRBJ1-2	TGTGCCAGCAGCCAGCAAACAGGAAAAGGGGGCTACACCTTC	CASSQQTGKGGYTF
NA	TRBV5-8	TRBD1	TRBJ1-2	TGTGCCAGCAGCCCCATGCCAGGGGGCTTAGGCTATGGCTACACCTTC	CASSPMPGGLGYGYTF
NA	TRBV12-3/TRBV12-4	NA	TRBJ2-1	TGTGCCAGCAGTCTTTACAATGAGCAGTTCTTC	CASSLYNEQFF
NA	TRBV10-3	TRBD1	TRBJ2-7	TGTGCCATCAGCGCGGACAGGGAGACCTACGAGCAGTACTTC	CAISADRETYEQYF
few	TRBV3-1/TRBV3-2	TRBD2	TRBJ2-7	TGTGCCAGCAGCAGTAGTAGCGGGTACGAGCAGTACTTC	CASSSSSGYEQYF
NA	TRBV6-6	TRBD2	TRBJ2-7	TGTGCCAGCAGTATCGGACTAGCGGGGGATCGTGAGCAGTACTTC	CASSIGLAGDREQYF
NA	TRBV19	NA	TRBJ1-1	TGTGCCAGTAGTATGCGGGAGAAAGGGACTGAAGCTTTCTTT	CASSMREKGTEAFF
NA	TRBV23-1	TRBD2	TRBJ2-1	TGCGCCAGCAGTCAAGTAGCGGGGGATGAGCAGTTCTTC	CASSQVAGDEQFF